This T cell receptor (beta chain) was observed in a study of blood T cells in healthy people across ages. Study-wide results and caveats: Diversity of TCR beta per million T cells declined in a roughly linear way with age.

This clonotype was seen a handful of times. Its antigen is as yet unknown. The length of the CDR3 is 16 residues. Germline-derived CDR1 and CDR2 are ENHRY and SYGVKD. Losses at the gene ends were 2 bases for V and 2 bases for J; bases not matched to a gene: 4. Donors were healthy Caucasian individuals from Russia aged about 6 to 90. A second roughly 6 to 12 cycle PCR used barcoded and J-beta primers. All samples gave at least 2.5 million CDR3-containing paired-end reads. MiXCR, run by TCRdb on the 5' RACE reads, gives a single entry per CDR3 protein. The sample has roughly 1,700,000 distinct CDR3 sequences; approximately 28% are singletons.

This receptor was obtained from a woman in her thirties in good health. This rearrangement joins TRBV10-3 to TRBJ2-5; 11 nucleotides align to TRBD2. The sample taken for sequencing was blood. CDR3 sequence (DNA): TGTGCCATCAGTGAGCAGACTAGCGGGGCACAAGAGACCCAGTACTTC. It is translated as CAISEQTSGAQETQYF.